Listed here is a single TCR beta chain. A read error is likely, as this CDR3 ends without the conserved phenylalanine or tryptophan. The authors amplified TCR beta CDR3 regions from RNA transcripts. HTBI primers were employed in first-round RT-PCR, then a second-round multiplex PCR followed. One entry per CDR3 protein results from TCRdb running MiXCR on the multiplex PCR reads. Of approximately 700,000 distinct CDR3 sequences detected, about 41% appear once; the ten largest clones hold about 3.3%. Germline CDR1 and CDR2: LNHNV and YYDKDF (reference sequence). CDR3 length: 14 residues. The V end was cut by 5 bases, the J end by 1 base, with 11 bases between. These data are taken from a study of Graves' ophthalmopathy and Graves' hyperthyroidism.

Sequenced input: peripheral blood. The receptor was derived from an adult man with Graves' ophthalmopathy. V is TRBV15 and J is TRBJ1-1; a possible D gene is TRBD1 (5 bases). In DNA form, the CDR3 reads TGTGCCACCAGCCTCCCCGACAGGAACACTGAAGCTTTCTGT. Translation: CATSLPDRNTEAFC.